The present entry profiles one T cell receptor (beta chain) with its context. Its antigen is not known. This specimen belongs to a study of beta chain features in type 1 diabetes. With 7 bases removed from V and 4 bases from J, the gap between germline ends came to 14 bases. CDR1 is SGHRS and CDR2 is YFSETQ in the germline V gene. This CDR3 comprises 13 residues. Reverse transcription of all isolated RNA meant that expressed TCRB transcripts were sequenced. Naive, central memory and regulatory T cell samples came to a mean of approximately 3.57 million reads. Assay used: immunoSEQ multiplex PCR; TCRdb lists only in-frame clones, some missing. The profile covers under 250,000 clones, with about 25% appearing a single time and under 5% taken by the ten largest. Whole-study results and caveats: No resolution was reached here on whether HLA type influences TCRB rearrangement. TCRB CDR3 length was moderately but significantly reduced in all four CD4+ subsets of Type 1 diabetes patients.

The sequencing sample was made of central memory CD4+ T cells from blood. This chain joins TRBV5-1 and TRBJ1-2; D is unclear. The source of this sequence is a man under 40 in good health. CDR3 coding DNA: TGCGCCAGCGCTTCTGGGAACCTCTATGGCTACACCTTC. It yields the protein CASASGNLYGYTF.